This T cell receptor (beta chain) was observed in a study of cytomegalovirus exposure and HLA in healthy donors. With 3 bases removed from V and 7 bases from J, the gap between germline ends came to 13 bases. This CDR3 spans 14 amino acids. CDR1 KGHSH and CDR2 LQKENI come from the germline V gene. About this clone itself: No antigen is known for it.

Study outcomes and limitations: TCR beta V segments were, for the most part, productive about 87% or about 30% of the time in an earlier analysis. Highly shared sequence variants in one cluster were likely a sequencing artifact.

A multiplex PCR was run with 60 Vbeta primers and 13 Jbeta primers. The assay was immunoSEQ multiplex PCR, and TCRdb's table has in-frame clones only and misses some. Of 50,000 or so clones listed, roughly four fifths are singletons. The gene calls are TRBV18 and TRBJ1-5, with unresolved D. This clonotype was obtained from a boy younger than 18 in good health and CMV-seropositive. The source material was PBMCs. The CDR3 DNA reads as TGTGCCAGCTCACCTACCGGGCAGCGGCAGCCCCAGCATTTT. Its translation: CASSPTGQRQPQHF.